The 12 T cell receptor beta chains presented below share a single source sample, sequenced in a study of cytomegalovirus exposure and HLA in healthy donors. PCR was performed using 60 Vbeta and 13 Jbeta primers. Clones were sequenced by immunoSEQ multiplex PCR, and TCRdb holds only the in-frame ones, with some missing. The sample has around 99,000 clones, over 75% seen once. The sample taken for sequencing was PBMCs. The source of these receptors is a man aged 50 or older in good health and CMV-seropositive.

The CDR3, as DNA: TGCGCCAGCAGCCCATTGTTAGGGGGCGAGACCCAGTACTTC. It codes for CASSPLLGGETQYF. V usage is TRBV5-1 and J usage is TRBJ2-5; 7 nucleotides line up with TRBD1. There are 14 residues in the CDR3. Germline CDR1 and CDR2: SGHRS and YFSETQ. V dropped 4 bases and J dropped 5; count of bases not matched to a gene: 8.

The gene calls are TRBV5-1 and TRBJ1-1, with D unclear. Germline V gene data show CDR1 as SGHRS and CDR2 as YFSETQ. The CDR3 runs to 13 residues. Deletions cut 0 bases from V and 11 bases from J, with 14 bases between. CDR3 sequence reads: CASSLEVGSDAFF. CDR3 in DNA: TGCGCCAGCAGCTTGGAAGTCGGCAGCGATGCTTTCTTT.

This clone was found a few times. J is TRBJ1-2 and V is TRBV5-1; unclear D gene. In germline, CDR1 is SGHRS, CDR2 YFSETQ. Trimming cost V 0 bases and J 3 bases, with 3 bases left between them. This CDR3 has 12 residues. The CDR3 reads CASSLGDYGYTF. DNA of the CDR3: TGCGCCAGCAGCTTGGGAGACTATGGCTACACCTTC.

The chain joins TRBV7-8 to TRBJ2-1, with 7 bases matching TRBD2. V gave up 0 bases and J gave up 2 bases; unmatched junction bases: 7. This CDR3 is 17 amino acids long. Per the germline V gene, CDR1 is SGHVS and CDR2 is FQNEAQ. Here the CDR3 reads CASSLAGRASTYNEQFF. As DNA, the CDR3 is TGTGCCAGCAGCTTAGCGGGGAGGGCGTCAACCTACAATGAGCAGTTCTTC.

The gene calls are TRBV5-1 and TRBJ2-5; 16 bases are shared with TRBD2. Germline trimming cut 5 bases from V and 5 bases from J; bases unmatched to any gene: 6. Germline V gene sequence: CDR1 SGHRS, CDR2 YFSETQ. The CDR3 has 16 amino acids. CDR3 amino acids: CASSPGLAGGQETQYF. The CDR3 bases are TGCGCCAGCAGTCCGGGACTAGCGGGGGGGCAGGAGACCCAGTACTTC.

V is TRBV27 and J is TRBJ2-7; maybe TRBD1 (6 bases). V dropped 8 bases and J dropped 2 bases, with 22 bases sitting between them. The CDR3 contains 16 residues. From germline, CDR1 is MNHEY and CDR2 SMNVEV (reference sequence). CDR3 coding DNA: TGTGCCAGCCTCAGATCCGGACAGTGGGGCCCCTACGAGCAGTACTTC. It is translated as CASLRSGQWGPYEQYF.

This clone was detected once. This chain joins TRBV18 and TRBJ2-2; D may be TRBD2 (5 bases). The V end lost 2 bases, the J end lost 4 bases, and 11 bases lay between the germline ends. Germline assignment: CDR1 KGHSH and CDR2 LQKENI. The CDR3 consists of 15 residues. The CDR3 nucleotides read TGTGCCAGCTCACCAGAAATAGCGAGCACCGGGGAGCTGTTTTTT. Translating gives CASSPEIASTGELFF.

The J gene is TRBJ2-5, the V gene TRBV10-3, with 9 bases lining up with TRBD2. CDR3 size: 15 residues. V lost 3 bases to trimming and J lost 3 bases; unmatched junction nucleotides: 5. Germline CDR1 ENHRY, CDR2 SYGVKD. CDR3 DNA: TGTGCCATCAGTGATCTCGCTAGCGGGAAAGAGACCCAGTACTTC. Translating gives CAISDLASGKETQYF.

The chain combines TRBV9 with TRBJ2-3; TRBD2 aligns across 9 bases. V was pared by 4 bases and J by 5 bases, with 11 bases of the junction left unmatched. CDR1 is SGDLS, CDR2 YYNGEE, per germline. This CDR3 region has 16 residues. The DNA of the CDR3 is TGTGCCAGCAGCCCACAGGGCGGGGGGGCCGAAGATACGCAGTATTTT. It codes for CASSPQGGGAEDTQYF.

The gene calls are TRBV5-5 and TRBJ2-7; maybe TRBD1 (6 bases). The CDR3 runs 15 residues. Trimming left V 2 bases short and J 7 bases short, with 19 bases between. The germline V gene has CDR1 SGHKS and CDR2 YYEKEE (reference sequence). This CDR3 is CASSLQGPIGGEQYF. CDR3 bases: TGTGCCAGCAGCTTACAGGGCCCCATTGGGGGTGAGCAGTACTTC.

This chain connects TRBV4-3 to TRBJ2-7, with a weak D call TRBD1 (5 bases). The germline V and J ends were trimmed by 3 bases and 5 bases, with 20 bases remaining between them. This CDR3 has 16 residues. Germline V gives CDR1 LGHNA, CDR2 YSLEER. The CDR3 DNA sequence: TGCGCCAGCAGCCAGGGTTGGGGTGGGGCGTTCCACGAGCAGTACTTC. Translating it yields CASSQGWGGAFHEQYF.

The V and J genes are TRBV25-1 and TRBJ1-1; a possible D gene is TRBD1 (5 bases). CDR1 and CDR2 from the germline V gene are MGHDK and SYGVNS. The germline V and J ends were trimmed by 7 bases and 4 bases, with 13 bases remaining between them. CDR3 size: 13 residues. This CDR3 reads CASTPGGGTEAFF. The CDR3 bases are TGTGCCAGCACTCCCGGGGGAGGCACTGAAGCTTTCTTT.